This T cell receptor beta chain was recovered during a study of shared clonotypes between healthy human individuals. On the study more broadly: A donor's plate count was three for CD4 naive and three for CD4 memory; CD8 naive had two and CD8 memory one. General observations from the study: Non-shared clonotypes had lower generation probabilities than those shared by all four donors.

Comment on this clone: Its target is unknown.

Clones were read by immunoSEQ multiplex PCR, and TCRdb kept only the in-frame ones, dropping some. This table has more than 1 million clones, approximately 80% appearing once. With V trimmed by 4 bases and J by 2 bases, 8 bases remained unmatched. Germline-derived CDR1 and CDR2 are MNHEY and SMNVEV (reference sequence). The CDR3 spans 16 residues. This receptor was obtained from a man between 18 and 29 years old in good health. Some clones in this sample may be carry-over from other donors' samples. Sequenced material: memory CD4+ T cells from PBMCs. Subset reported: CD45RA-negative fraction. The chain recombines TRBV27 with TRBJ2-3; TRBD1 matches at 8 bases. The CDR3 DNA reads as TGTGCCAGCAGTTCTTTCGTGACAGGGGTCACAGATACGCAGTATTTT. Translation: CASSSFVTGVTDTQYF.